The clone carrying this TCR beta chain appeared a few times. Antigen unknown. The data were obtained in a study of blood T cells in healthy people across ages. In each sample, at least 7 million PBMCs were isolated. Trimming pared 2 bases from V and 3 bases from J, leaving 5 bases between. Germline CDR1 and CDR2: SGHTA and FQGNSA. The CDR3 spans 13 residues. Sample-barcoded 5' priming and a J-beta primer mix drove a second PCR of about 7 to 12 cycles. At least 3 million CDR3-containing paired-end reads were obtained per sample. One entry per CDR3 protein, called by TCRdb with MiXCR from the 5' RACE reads. The repertoire holds 590,000 or so distinct CDR3 sequences, with approximately 30% as singletons. Notes on the study in general: Unsorted PBMC input precluded a conclusive naive versus antigen-experienced comparison.

This TCR was recovered from a woman of 80 years or more in good health. The chain uses TRBV7-2 and TRBJ2-1; D remains ambiguous. Material for sequencing was blood. The chain's CDR3 is CASSLRVYNEQFF. For the CDR3, the DNA is TGTGCCAGCAGCTTACGGGTCTACAATGAGCAGTTCTTC.